Listed below are T cell receptor beta chains from one sample, sequenced in a study of cytomegalovirus exposure and HLA in healthy donors. Sequencing used immunoSEQ multiplex PCR; TCRdb keeps in-frame clones, though not all of them. Among more than 110,000 clones listed, roughly 80% were seen once. Sequencing was performed on PBMCs. Receptors originate from a woman in her forties or fifties in good health and CMV-seropositive. Both conserved end residues are part of each CDR3.

J,V,CDR3
TRBJ2-5,TRBV7-2,CASSPMGGSGGLETQYF
TRBJ2-5,TRBV28,CASSPGYETQYF
TRBJ1-2,TRBV15,CATSRAGIAREGYTF
TRBJ2-5,TRBV7-9,CSSSRYHPTGLSRETQYF
TRBJ2-4,TRBV5-1,CASSLGRQLAKNIQYF
TRBJ2-3,TRBV11-2,CASSPTTVGGLGKRYTQYF
TRBJ2-1,TRBV28,CTSAGDIKINEQFF
TRBJ2-7,TRBV9,CASSPLPRGKLHEQYF
TRBJ2-1,TRBV6-4,CASSRRQGAIEQFF
TRBJ1-5,TRBV5-6,CASSSTTGFGPQHF
TRBJ2-3,TRBV9,CASSVTGDGTDTQYF
TRBJ2-5,TRBV4-2,CASSQGAGEETQYF
TRBJ1-3,TRBV7-9,CASSLVAGGVNTIYF
TRBJ1-5,TRBV2,CASSEGEEPQHF
TRBJ2-5,TRBV14,CASSQELRSLPETQYF
TRBJ1-1,TRBV2,CASSEQGVPNTEAFF
TRBJ2-3,TRBV4-1,CASSQGLNSDTQYF
TRBJ2-5,TRBV14,CASNTAGFGETQYF
TRBJ1-1,TRBV29-1,CSVRNNGDTEAFF
TRBJ2-1,TRBV4-1,CASSPDRARNNEQFF
TRBJ1-6,TRBV18,CASSPGQGDTPLHF
TRBJ1-2,TRBV4-3,CASSPHPGQGLGYTF
TRBJ1-5,TRBV6-5,CASSTTGNGPQHF
TRBJ2-7,TRBV29-1,CSVGGQTPYEQYF
TRBJ1-2,TRBV9,CASTTRGGGYTF
TRBJ2-2,TRBV7-9,CALPGTGRNTGELFF
TRBJ2-3,TRBV15,CATSRERDGGEVNTQYF
TRBJ2-7,TRBV5-6,CASRGTATGGEQYF
TRBJ1-3,TRBV5-1,CASSPGQNSGNTIYF
TRBJ1-6,TRBV27,CASNFQGNYNSPLHF
TRBJ1-1,TRBV29-1,CSAGGMNTGAFF
TRBJ2-1,TRBV6-5,CASSYLRGGPYNEQFF
TRBJ1-2,TRBV30,CAWSVQGLDGYTF
TRBJ2-2,TRBV19,CASSPTQMGRTGELFF
TRBJ2-7,TRBV12-5,CASGQDNSYEQYF
TRBJ2-3,TRBV6-1,CASDGGGAGSTQYF
TRBJ1-5,TRBV19,CASSIVGFKAQPQHF
TRBJ2-2,TRBV12-5,CASRDSNTGELFF
TRBJ2-3,TRBV11-2,CASSWRGGRGATDTQYF
TRBJ1-4,TRBV9,CASSVLGGDEKLFF
TRBJ2-7,TRBV30,CAWSYGGAYEQYF
TRBJ2-6,TRBV19,CASSGRGGANVLTF
TRBJ2-3,TRBV27,CASSFSDTQYF
TRBJ2-2,TRBV29-1,CSVEEGRRGTNTGELFF
TRBJ2-3,TRBV5-1,CASRPEGDTQYF
TRBJ2-7,TRBV14,CASSQVPRDTKYF
TRBJ2-5,TRBV4-2,CASSQTTGTSGQETQYF
TRBJ2-1,TRBV4-2,CASSQMKTSGGANDNEQFF
TRBJ2-7,TRBV7-2,CASSVTSGGSYEQYF
TRBJ2-2,TRBV4-3,CASSQDTGTGGNTGELFF
TRBJ2-5,TRBV6-1,CASRGLRGASPETQYF
TRBJ1-4,TRBV6-1,CASVRVSNEKLFF
TRBJ1-6,TRBV11-2,CASSSGLKNSPLHF
TRBJ2-7,TRBV28,CASNPCYEQYF
TRBJ2-4,TRBV7-3,CASSLGGRGTGDIQYF